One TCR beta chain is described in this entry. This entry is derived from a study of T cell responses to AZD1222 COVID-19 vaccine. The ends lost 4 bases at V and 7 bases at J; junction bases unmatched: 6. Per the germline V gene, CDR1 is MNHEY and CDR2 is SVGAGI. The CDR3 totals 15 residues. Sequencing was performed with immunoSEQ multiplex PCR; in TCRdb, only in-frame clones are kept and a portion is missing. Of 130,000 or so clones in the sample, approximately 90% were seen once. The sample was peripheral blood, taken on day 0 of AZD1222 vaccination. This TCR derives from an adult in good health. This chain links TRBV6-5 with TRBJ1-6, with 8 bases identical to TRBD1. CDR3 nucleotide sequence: TGTGCCAGCAGTTTATTGGACAGGGTCAATTCACCCCTCCACTTT. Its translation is CASSLLDRVNSPLHF.